This T cell receptor beta chain comes out of a study of graft-versus-host responses after intestinal transplantation. Study information: Grafts that recipients had were multivisceral, liver-intestinal, or isolated intestinal transplants. Anti-thymocyte globulin induction, then tacrolimus and steroids for roughly 3 years, went to all recipients. The study, taken as a whole, reports: Peak circulating GvH clone levels tracked with early post-transplant HvG declines. Detected in recipient marrow were GvH clones, some of which were first observed in ileum or blood.

TCRdb's table, derived via immunoSEQ multiplex PCR, lists solely in-frame clones and lacks some. Of around 110,000 clones listed, about nine tenths were seen once; the top ten hold more than 0.15%. A remark on this clone: Its antigen is currently unknown.

The V segment lost 3 bases and the J segment 4 bases; nucleotides outside the gene matches: 10. From germline, CDR1 is SGHNT and CDR2 YYREEE (reference sequence). This CDR3 contains 16 residues. The rearrangement joins TRBV5-4 to TRBJ2-5; 9 bases fit TRBD1. The sequencing here drew on unstimulated CD4+ T cells sorted from spleen or lymph node cells, taken before intestinal transplant. The source is a human donor who received an intestinal transplant. The CDR3 coding sequence is TGTGCCAGCAGCTCGTCCCGGGACAGGGTGGGAGAGACCCAGTACTTC. Its protein product is CASSSSRDRVGETQYF.